One sample yielded the 3 T cell receptor beta chains listed below, sequenced in a study of T-cell reconstitution after alpha-beta-depleted transplantation in children (dated by TCRdb to 2016 to 2018). Libraries were constructed by PCR. Sequencing relied on an Illumina HiSeq 2500. To normalize quantification of the TCRbeta repertoire, the TCR libraries were built with molecular barcoding that relied on unique molecular identifiers. Starting from the raw public reads, TCRdb applied fastp trimming at Q25, assembled clones with MiXCR and retained in-frame beta chains. Each CDR3 protein gets just one entry, which takes the most common genes and DNA from the rows behind it. In this sample the table shows some 600,000 distinct CDR3 sequences, roughly 15% of which occur a single time. The ten top clones hold approximately 1% of the sample. Sequenced here: PBMCs from the stem cell graft donor, sampled from the stem cell graft. The receptors were gathered from a human donor who donated a stem cell graft to a child with acute myeloid leukemia.

The chain combines TRBV5-1 with TRBJ1-1; TRBD1 matches at 7 bases. CDR3 length: 14 residues. CDR1 SGHRS and CDR2 YFSETQ come from the germline V gene. The J segment lost 4 bases and the V segment lost 3 bases, leaving 6 bases of the junction unmatched. The CDR3 DNA reads TGCGCCAGCAGCTCCTACAGGGGACTCACTGAAGCTTTCTTT. As protein: CASSSYRGLTEAFF.

V usage is TRBV2 and J usage is TRBJ2-1; 16 bases line up with TRBD2. The junction had 12 bases not matched to a gene; V was cut back by 11 bases and J by 2 bases. This CDR3 contains 18 residues. Germline CDR1 is SNHLY and CDR2 is FYNNEI. The CDR3 DNA is TGTGCCTTCTGTTCGGGACTAGCGGGGGGGCCGGCCTACAATGAGCAGTTCTTC. As protein: CAFCSGLAGGPAYNEQFF.

This clonotype has more than one count but fewer than ten. The chain is built from TRBV13 and TRBJ2-2, with 7 bases matching TRBD2. There are 15 residues in the CDR3. Germline assignment: CDR1 PRHDT and CDR2 FYEKMQ (reference sequence). With 5 bases clipped from V and 5 bases from J, the junction kept 8 bases outside the gene matches. The CDR3: CASSPGLGPTGELFF. The CDR3 DNA follows: TGTGCCAGCAGCCCCGGACTAGGGCCAACCGGGGAGCTGTTTTTT. Complete variable domain (other parts from reference TRBV13 and TRBJ2-2): AAGVIQSPRHLIKEKRETATLKCYPIPRHDTVYWYQQGPGQDPQFLISFYEKMQSDKGSIPDRFSAQQFSDYHSELNMSSLELGDSALYFCASSPGLGPTGELFFGEGSRLTVL.